A selection of T cell receptor beta chains follows, all from one sample in a study of cytomegalovirus exposure and HLA in healthy donors. Profiled with immunoSEQ multiplex PCR; TCRdb holds only in-frame clones, not every one. The table has under 200,000 clones, approximately 62% seen once. Sequencing was performed on PBMCs. Receptor source: a man in his fifties in good health and CMV-seronegative. The CDR3 runs from the conserved cysteine through the conserved F or W. Fields, in order: J gene, V gene, D gene, clone size, CDR3 DNA, CDR3 protein. D genes are given only for firm matches. Size values are once, few and many counts, or a class for expanded clones, and some rows have none.

j_gene: TRBJ2-7
v_gene: TRBV10-3
d_gene: TRBD1
abundance: .
CDR3nt: TGTGCCATCAGGGGGACAGAGTCGTACGAGCAGTACTTC
CDR3aa: CAIRGTESYEQYF

j_gene: TRBJ2-7
v_gene: TRBV5-1
d_gene: .
abundance: .
CDR3nt: TGCGCCAGCAGCCAGCCCGCGACAGCCCACGAGCAGTACTTC
CDR3aa: CASSQPATAHEQYF

j_gene: TRBJ2-2
v_gene: TRBV5-1
d_gene: TRBD1
abundance: .
CDR3nt: TGCGCCAGCGGGACAGGGTTCACCGGGGAGCTGTTTTTT
CDR3aa: CASGTGFTGELFF

j_gene: TRBJ1-2
v_gene: TRBV15
d_gene: .
abundance: .
CDR3nt: TGTGCCACCAGTAACGCGAACTATGGCTACACCTTC
CDR3aa: CATSNANYGYTF

j_gene: TRBJ2-5
v_gene: TRBV7-9
d_gene: .
abundance: .
CDR3nt: TGTGCCAGCAGCTTAGTGGTGGCAGGGCAAGAGACCCAGTACTTC
CDR3aa: CASSLVVAGQETQYF

j_gene: TRBJ1-1
v_gene: TRBV18
d_gene: .
abundance: .
CDR3nt: TGTGCCAGCTCACCTTTCATGAACACTGAAGCTTTCTTT
CDR3aa: CASSPFMNTEAFF

j_gene: TRBJ1-1
v_gene: TRBV7-8
d_gene: .
abundance: many
CDR3nt: TGTGCCAGCAGCTCCCAGACAGCTATGAACACTGAAGCTTTCTTT
CDR3aa: CASSSQTAMNTEAFF

j_gene: TRBJ1-1
v_gene: TRBV9
d_gene: .
abundance: .
CDR3nt: TGTGCCAGCAGCGTAGTAGGGGTGAACACTGAAGCTTTCTTT
CDR3aa: CASSVVGVNTEAFF

j_gene: TRBJ1-1
v_gene: TRBV9
d_gene: TRBD1
abundance: .
CDR3nt: TGTGCCAGCAGAAGGGGGCTGGGTGCGAACACTGAAGCTTTCTTT
CDR3aa: CASRRGLGANTEAFF

j_gene: TRBJ1-1
v_gene: TRBV5-1
d_gene: TRBD1
abundance: few
CDR3nt: TGCGCCAGCAGCCTACAGGGGACTGAAGCTTTCTTT
CDR3aa: CASSLQGTEAFF

j_gene: TRBJ1-2
v_gene: TRBV7-7
d_gene: TRBD1
abundance: .
CDR3nt: TGTGCTAGCAGCTGGACAGGCAACTATGGCTACACCTTC
CDR3aa: CASSWTGNYGYTF

j_gene: TRBJ1-2
v_gene: TRBV18
d_gene: .
abundance: .
CDR3nt: TGTGCCAGCTCACCCCGACGCACTATAGGGGGGGAGACAGTCAACTATGGCTACACCTTC
CDR3aa: CASSPRRTIGGETVNYGYTF

j_gene: TRBJ2-5
v_gene: TRBV15
d_gene: TRBD2
abundance: .
CDR3nt: TGTGCCACCAGCAGAGAACTAGCGGGGGGGGTCGAGACCCAGTACTTC
CDR3aa: CATSRELAGGVETQYF

j_gene: TRBJ1-3
v_gene: TRBV19
d_gene: .
abundance: .
CDR3nt: TGTGCCAGTAGCGATCTGCCCGGCTCTGGAAACACCATATATTTT
CDR3aa: CASSDLPGSGNTIYF

j_gene: TRBJ2-3
v_gene: TRBV5-6
d_gene: TRBD1
abundance: .
CDR3nt: TGTGCCAGCAGGGGACAGGTAATCACAGATACGCAGTATTTT
CDR3aa: CASRGQVITDTQYF

j_gene: TRBJ2-1
v_gene: TRBV5-1
d_gene: .
abundance: once
CDR3nt: TGCGCCAGCAGCCATCCCCTAGTTTTTATCCGGGTCCTTTCCTACAATGAGCAGTTCTTC
CDR3aa: CASSHPLVFIRVLSYNEQFF

j_gene: TRBJ1-2
v_gene: TRBV28
d_gene: TRBD1
abundance: .
CDR3nt: TGTGCCAGCAGGACAGGGGAGGGTGGCTACACCTTC
CDR3aa: CASRTGEGGYTF

j_gene: TRBJ1-2
v_gene: TRBV28
d_gene: TRBD1
abundance: .
CDR3nt: TGTGCCAGTCTCAGGGACAGGGCTAACTATGGCTACACCTTC
CDR3aa: CASLRDRANYGYTF

j_gene: TRBJ1-2
v_gene: TRBV6-5
d_gene: TRBD1
abundance: .
CDR3nt: TGTGCCAGCAGTTGGGGCAGGGGGCAGCGGGGCTATGGCTACACCTTC
CDR3aa: CASSWGRGQRGYGYTF

j_gene: TRBJ2-3
v_gene: TRBV12-2
d_gene: .
abundance: .
CDR3nt: TGTGCAAGCCGGGGACTAGTAAGTACAGATACGCAGTATTTT
CDR3aa: CASRGLVSTDTQYF

j_gene: TRBJ1-5
v_gene: TRBV7-2
d_gene: .
abundance: few
CDR3nt: TGTGCCAGCAGCTTAGCGGCCGCAGGGTTTGGGCCCCAGCATTTT
CDR3aa: CASSLAAAGFGPQHF

j_gene: TRBJ2-2
v_gene: TRBV28
d_gene: .
abundance: few
CDR3nt: TGTGCCACCGATACAGGGCTGAACACCGGGGAGCTGTTTTTT
CDR3aa: CATDTGLNTGELFF

j_gene: TRBJ1-6
v_gene: TRBV6-1
d_gene: .
abundance: few
CDR3nt: TGTGCCAGCAGTGAAGGTAGGGGTGGGAGGTCACCCCTCCACTTT
CDR3aa: CASSEGRGGRSPLHF

j_gene: TRBJ2-5
v_gene: TRBV28
d_gene: .
abundance: few
CDR3nt: TGTGCCAGCAGTTTAACCCCTTCAGGTGTGACCCAGTACTTC
CDR3aa: CASSLTPSGVTQYF

j_gene: TRBJ2-1
v_gene: TRBV7-2
d_gene: .
abundance: few
CDR3nt: TGTGCCAGCAGCTTAAGCGTAAACAATGAGCAGTTCTTC
CDR3aa: CASSLSVNNEQFF